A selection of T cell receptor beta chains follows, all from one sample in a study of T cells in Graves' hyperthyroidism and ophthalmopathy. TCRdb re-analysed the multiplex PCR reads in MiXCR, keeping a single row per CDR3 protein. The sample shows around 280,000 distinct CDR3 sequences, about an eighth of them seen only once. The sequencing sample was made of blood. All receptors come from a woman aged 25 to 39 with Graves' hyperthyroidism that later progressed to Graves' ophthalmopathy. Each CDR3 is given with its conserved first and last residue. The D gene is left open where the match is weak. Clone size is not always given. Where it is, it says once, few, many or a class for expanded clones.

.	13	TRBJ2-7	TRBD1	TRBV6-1	CASGQGETDEQYF	TGTGCCAGCGGACAGGGGGAAACGGACGAGCAGTACTTC
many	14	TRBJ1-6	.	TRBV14	CASSHLRQNSPLHF	TGTGCCAGCAGCCACCTCCGGCAGAATTCACCCCTCCACTTT
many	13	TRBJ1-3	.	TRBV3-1	CASSPPPGNTIYF	TGTGCCAGCAGCCCCCCTCCCGGAAACACCATATATTTT
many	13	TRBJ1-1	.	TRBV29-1	CSVGGLRGTEAFF	TGCAGCGTTGGCGGACTCCGGGGCACTGAAGCTTTCTTT
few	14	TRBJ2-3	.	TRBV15	CATSRRGSSDTQYF	TGTGCCACCAGCAGAAGGGGTAGCAGCGATACGCAGTATTTT
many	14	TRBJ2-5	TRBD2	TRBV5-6	CASSLGLVIQTQYF	TGTGCCAGCAGTCTAGGACTAGTTATACAGACCCAGTACTTC
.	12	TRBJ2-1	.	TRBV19	CASSQTSDEQFF	TGTGCCAGTAGTCAGACTTCCGATGAGCAGTTCTTC
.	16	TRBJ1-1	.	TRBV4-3	CASSQDRWGGWTEAFF	TGCGCCAGCAGCCAAGATAGGTGGGGGGGATGGACTGAAGCTTTCTTT
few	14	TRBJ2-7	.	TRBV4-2	CASSHTLDKYEQYF	TGTGCCAGCAGCCACACCTTGGACAAATACGAGCAGTACTTC
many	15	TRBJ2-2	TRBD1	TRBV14	CASSQAYRGRRELFF	TGTGCCAGCAGCCAAGCGTACAGGGGAAGGAGGGAGCTGTTTTTT
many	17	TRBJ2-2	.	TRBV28	CASSFPRTRPITGELFF	TGTGCCAGCAGTTTCCCGCGGACTCGACCGATCACCGGGGAGCTGTTTTTT
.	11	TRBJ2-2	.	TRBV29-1	CSVVKAGELFF	TGCAGCGTTGTTAAGGCCGGGGAGCTGTTTTTT
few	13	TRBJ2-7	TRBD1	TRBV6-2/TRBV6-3	CASTKTGIYEQYF	TGTGCCAGCACCAAGACAGGGATTTACGAGCAGTACTTC
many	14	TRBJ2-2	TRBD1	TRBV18	CASSTDRVTGELFF	TGTGCCAGCTCAACTGACAGGGTAACCGGGGAGCTGTTTTTT
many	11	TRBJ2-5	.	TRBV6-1	CASWGLQTQYF	TGTGCCAGTTGGGGGTTACAGACCCAGTACTTC
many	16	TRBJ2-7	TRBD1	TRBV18	CASSPPGTGGSDEQYF	TGTGCCAGCTCACCACCGGGGACAGGGGGCTCGGACGAGCAGTACTTC
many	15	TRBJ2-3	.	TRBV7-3	CASSQTGGGADTQYF	TGTGCCAGCAGCCAGACTGGGGGAGGCGCAGATACGCAGTATTTT
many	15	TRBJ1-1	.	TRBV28	CASSSTVGINTEAFF	TGTGCCAGCAGTAGTACGGTGGGGATTAACACTGAAGCTTTCTTT
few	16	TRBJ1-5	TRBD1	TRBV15	CATSRGGTGSNQPQHF	TGTGCCACCAGCAGAGGGGGGACAGGGAGTAACCAGCCCCAGCATTTT
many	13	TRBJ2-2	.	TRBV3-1	CASSLRGTGELFF	TGTGCCAGCAGCCTCCGGGGCACCGGGGAGCTGTTTTTT
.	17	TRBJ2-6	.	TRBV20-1	CSASLRDGSSGANVLTF	TGCAGTGCTAGTCTTCGGGACGGTAGCTCTGGGGCCAACGTCCTGACTTTC
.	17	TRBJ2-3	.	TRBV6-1	CASSPSRGARTTDTQYF	TGTGCCAGCAGCCCCTCACGGGGGGCGAGGACCACAGATACGCAGTATTTT
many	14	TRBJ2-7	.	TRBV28	CASSSGTAVYEQYF	TGTGCCAGCAGCTCCGGGACGGCCGTGTACGAGCAGTACTTC
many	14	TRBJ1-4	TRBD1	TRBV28	CASSWDSLNEKLFF	TGTGCCAGCAGTTGGGACAGCCTTAATGAAAAACTGTTTTTT
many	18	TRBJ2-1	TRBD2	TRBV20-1	CSASTGFGLAGESNEQFF	TGCAGTGCCTCGACAGGGTTTGGACTAGCGGGAGAATCCAATGAGCAGTTCTTC
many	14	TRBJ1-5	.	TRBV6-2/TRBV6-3	CASNLKKGNQPQHF	TGTGCCAGCAACCTAAAGAAAGGCAATCAGCCCCAGCATTTT
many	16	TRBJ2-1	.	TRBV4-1	CASSQGSGEAYNEQFF	TGCGCCAGCAGCCAAGGTTCAGGAGAGGCCTACAATGAGCAGTTCTTC
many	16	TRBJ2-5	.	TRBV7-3	CASSPPRSTKQETQYF	TGTGCCAGCAGCCCGCCCCGGTCGACAAAGCAAGAGACCCAGTACTTC
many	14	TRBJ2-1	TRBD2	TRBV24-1	CATSDILAADEQFF	TGTGCCACCAGTGATATCCTAGCGGCGGATGAGCAGTTCTTC
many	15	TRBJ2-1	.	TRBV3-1	CASSQSVAANNEQFF	TGTGCCAGCAGCCAGTCGGTAGCGGCAAACAATGAGCAGTTCTTC
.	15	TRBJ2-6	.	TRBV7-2	CASSPSGTGANVLTF	TGTGCCAGCAGCCCCTCCGGGACCGGGGCCAACGTCCTGACTTTC
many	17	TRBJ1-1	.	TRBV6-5	CASSYSRPGSLNTEAFF	TGTGCCAGCAGTTACTCCCGTCCGGGGTCCCTGAACACTGAAGCTTTCTTT
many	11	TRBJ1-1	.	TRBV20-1	CSATGGTEAFF	TGCAGTGCTACGGGGGGCACTGAAGCTTTCTTT
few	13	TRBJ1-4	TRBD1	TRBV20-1	CSTIQGGNEKLFF	TGCAGTACGATACAGGGGGGTAATGAAAAACTGTTTTTT
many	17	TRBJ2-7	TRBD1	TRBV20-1	CSASGENQGQVTYEQYF	TGCAGTGCTAGTGGTGAGAACCAAGGACAGGTCACCTACGAGCAGTACTTC
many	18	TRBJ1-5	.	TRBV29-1	CSVAVDTGNSYSNQPQHF	TGCAGCGTTGCGGTTGATACAGGCAACTCTTATAGCAATCAGCCCCAGCATTTT
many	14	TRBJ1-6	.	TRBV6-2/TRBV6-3	CASSTGISYPPLHF	TGTGCCAGCAGTACCGGGATTTCGTATCCACCCCTCCACTTT
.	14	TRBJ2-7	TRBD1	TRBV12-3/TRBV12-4	CASRLGTGGYEQYF	TGTGCCAGCAGACTTGGGACAGGCGGCTACGAGCAGTACTTC
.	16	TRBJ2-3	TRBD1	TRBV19	CASSISDRVDIDTQYF	TGTGCCAGTAGTATCTCGGACAGGGTGGATATAGATACGCAGTATTTT
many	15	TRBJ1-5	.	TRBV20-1	CSARPQANANQPQHF	TGCAGTGCTAGGCCCCAGGCCAATGCCAATCAGCCCCAGCATTTT